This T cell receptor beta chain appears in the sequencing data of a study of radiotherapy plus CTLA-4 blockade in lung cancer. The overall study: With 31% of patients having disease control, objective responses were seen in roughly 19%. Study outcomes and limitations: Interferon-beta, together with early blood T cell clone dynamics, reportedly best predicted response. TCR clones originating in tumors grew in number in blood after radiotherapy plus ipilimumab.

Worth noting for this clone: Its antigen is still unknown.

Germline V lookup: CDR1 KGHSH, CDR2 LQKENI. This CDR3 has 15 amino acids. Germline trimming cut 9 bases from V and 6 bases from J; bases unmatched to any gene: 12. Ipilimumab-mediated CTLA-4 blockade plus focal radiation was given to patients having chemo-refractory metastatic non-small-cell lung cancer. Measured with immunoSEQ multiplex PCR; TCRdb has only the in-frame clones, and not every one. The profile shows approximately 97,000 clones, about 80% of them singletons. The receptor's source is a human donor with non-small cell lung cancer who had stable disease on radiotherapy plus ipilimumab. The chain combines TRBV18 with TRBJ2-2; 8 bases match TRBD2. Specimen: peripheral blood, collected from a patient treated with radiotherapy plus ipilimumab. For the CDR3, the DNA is TGTGCCAGTTGTACCGGGACTAGAGGATCCGGGGAGCTGTTTTTT. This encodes CASCTGTRGSGELFF.